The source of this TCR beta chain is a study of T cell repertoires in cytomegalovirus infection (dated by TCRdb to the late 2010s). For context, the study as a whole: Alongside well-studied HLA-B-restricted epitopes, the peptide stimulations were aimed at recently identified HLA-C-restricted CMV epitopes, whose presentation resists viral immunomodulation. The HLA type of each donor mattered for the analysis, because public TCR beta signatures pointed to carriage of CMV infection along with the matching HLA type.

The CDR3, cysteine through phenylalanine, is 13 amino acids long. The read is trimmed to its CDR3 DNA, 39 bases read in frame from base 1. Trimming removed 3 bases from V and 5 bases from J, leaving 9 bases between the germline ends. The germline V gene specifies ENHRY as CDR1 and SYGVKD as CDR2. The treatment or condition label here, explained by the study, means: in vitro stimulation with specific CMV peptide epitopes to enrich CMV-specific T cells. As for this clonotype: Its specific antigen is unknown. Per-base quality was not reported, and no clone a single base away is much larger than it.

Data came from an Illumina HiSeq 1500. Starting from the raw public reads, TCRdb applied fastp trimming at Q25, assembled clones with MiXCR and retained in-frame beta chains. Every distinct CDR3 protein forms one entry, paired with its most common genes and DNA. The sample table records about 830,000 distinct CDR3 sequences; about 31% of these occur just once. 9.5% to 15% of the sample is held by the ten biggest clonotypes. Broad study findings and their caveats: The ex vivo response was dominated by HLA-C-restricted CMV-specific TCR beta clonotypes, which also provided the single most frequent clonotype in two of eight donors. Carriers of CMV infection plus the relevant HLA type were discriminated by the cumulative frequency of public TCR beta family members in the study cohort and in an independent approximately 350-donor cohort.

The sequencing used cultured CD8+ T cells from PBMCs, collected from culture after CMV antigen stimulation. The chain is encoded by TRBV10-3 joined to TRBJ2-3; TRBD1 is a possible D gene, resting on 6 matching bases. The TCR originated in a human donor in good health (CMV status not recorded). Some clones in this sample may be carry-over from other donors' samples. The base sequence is TGTGCCATCAGTGAAACAGGGCTAGATACGCAGTATTTT. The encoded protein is CAISETGLDTQYF.